This TCR beta chain is from a study of blood T cell repertoires in COVID-19 (dated by TCRdb to 2020 to 2022). Notes on the research overall: Samples from collaborators originated in the United States, Italy and Spain and spanned both the acute and convalescent phases of COVID-19. Where available, HLA class I and class II types were obtained from metadata supplied by the sample provider rather than from assay-based typing. Deeply sampled blood TCRbeta repertoires from subjects exposed to, actively infected with, or recovered from COVID-19 were included in the dataset. Sample metadata almost always included a de-identified subject ID, COVID-19 status, age in years and sex. A freely available public database, intended as a resource for researchers studying the immune response to SARS-CoV-2, is where the repertoires were released. The prospective study material was composed of cDNA or gDNA derived from T cells, B-cell-depleted T cells, or PBMCs. The samples were drawn from two sources: the first 160 participants of the ongoing ImmuneRACE study, and approximately 1,300 subjects contributed by 6 global collaborators.

TCRbeta CDR3 regions were amplified from genomic DNA by means of the immunoSEQ Assay, a bias-controlled multiplex PCR. Processing in the source paper ran as follows. Within the assay, amplification of reference gene primers was used to estimate how many nucleated cells each sample contained. Sequence reads were collapsed and filtered to measure the absolute abundance of every unique TCRbeta CDR3 rearrangement. For each sample, productive Simpson clonality was calculated as the square root of Simpson's diversity index across productive rearrangements. The source is immuneACCESS, and TCRdb retained only in-frame sequences with V and J called. Part of the clones is not carried over; for the studies checked, unresolved V genes explain less than half of this, and the remainder is unexplained. Clone size and the V and J calls come from that table; the DNA yielded D and trimming. Recorded for this sample are some 250,000 clones; 83% of them occurred a single time. About 5.7% of the sample belongs to the ten largest clones.

The collaborating institutions used their own protocols to collect whole blood in K2EDTA tubes. Collaborator samples were shipped for TCRbeta analysis as frozen whole blood, isolated PBMCs, or DNA extracted from either sample type. Concerning this clone itself: Its antigen is currently not known. Base-call qualities are not available, and no considerably larger clone is one nucleotide away.

The germline V gene (reference sequence) yields MNHEY for CDR1 and SMNVEV for CDR2. The germline V and J ends show losses of 6 bases and 3 bases respectively, and no gene match explains 8 bases of the junction. The CDR3, from cysteine to phenylalanine, totals 15 residues. The read is trimmed to its CDR3 DNA, 45 bases read in frame from base 1. Findings and caveats that apply to the study as a whole: Clinical and demographic metadata were provided uncurated, with the amount varying by source and participant.

The sequence links TRBV27 to TRBJ2-7; the central 10 bases match TRBD2. The clonotype comes from an elderly man with acute or convalescent COVID-19. Sample: peripheral blood. The base sequence is TGTGCCAGCAGGCTAGCGGGAGCTTCCAACTACGAGCAGTACTTC. Translated, this is CASRLAGASNYEQYF.